The sequence of this T cell receptor (beta chain) was determined in a study of human T cells and chemical hapten exposure. About the study: Alopecia areata, totalis and universalis patients, mostly female, were included.

This clonotype has only a few counts. Its antigen is still unknown. Regarding the study as a whole: High-frequency TCRs, those above 1 in 1000, stayed the same after DPC sensitization. Expanded TCRs formed significantly more large CDR3 similarity clusters than controls. Patch test score was positively correlated with the counts of TCRs that had expanded at PT1.

Via MiXCR, TCRdb re-called the RACE reads, giving one row per CDR3 protein. The sample has 100,000 or so distinct CDR3 sequences; approximately 11% are singletons. Time point indicated: patch test 2, 6 weeks after DPC sensitization. Treatment specified: therapeutic diphenylcyclopropenone sensitization with weekly scalp DPC. The clonotype originates from a man in his forties or fifties with alopecia areata. Some clones in this sample may be carry-over from other donors' samples. The sequencing here drew on whole blood, taken in connection with sensitization to the hapten diphenylcyclopropenone (DPC).

The CDR3 spells CASSPGQENYGYTF. The CDR3 DNA is TGTGCCAGCAGCCCCGGACAGGAGAACTATGGCTACACCTTC. This rearrangement joins TRBV2 to TRBJ1-2; 7 bases are a match to TRBD1. The V segment lost 6 bases and the J segment 2 bases; nucleotides outside the gene matches: 6. The CDR3 loop spans 14 amino acids. Germline CDR1 and CDR2: SNHLY and FYNNEI. Drawing the rest from reference TRBV2 and TRBJ1-2, the complete variable domain is EPEVTQTPSHQVTQMGQEVILRCVPISNHLYFYWYRQILGQKVEFLVSFYNNEISEKSEIFDDQFSVERPDGSNFTLKIRSTKLEDSAMYFCASSPGQENYGYTFGSGTRLTVV.